A single sample gave rise to the 7 T cell receptor beta chains below, sequenced in a study of cytomegalovirus exposure and HLA in healthy donors. The PCR made use of 60 Vbeta and 13 Jbeta primers. TCRdb's copy holds only in-frame clones and misses some; the assay was immunoSEQ multiplex PCR. Its table lists 75,000 to 85,000 clones. The sequenced sample was PBMCs. The receptors come from a man younger than 30 in good health and CMV-seropositive.

For the CDR3, the DNA is TGCAGCGTTGAGGGGGCTGACTACTACGAGCAGTACTTC. Protein: CSVEGADYYEQYF. The chain employs TRBV29-1 and TRBJ2-7; D might be TRBD1 (6 bases). This CDR3 region has 13 residues. The germline V gene has CDR1 SQVTM and CDR2 ANQGSEA. Trimming took off 3 bases at V and 3 bases at J, with 12 bases between the two ends.

The chain is built from TRBV19 and TRBJ1-2, with a possible D match to TRBD1 (6 bases). The CDR3 covers 16 residues. V was trimmed by 3 bases and J by 6 bases, leaving 20 bases between them. CDR1 is LNHDA, CDR2 SQIVND, per germline (reference sequence). The CDR3 region is CASSIYGGQGVNGYTF. DNA of the CDR3: TGTGCCAGTAGTATTTACGGGGGGCAGGGCGTTAATGGCTACACCTTC.

This chain connects TRBV5-1 to TRBJ2-3; D remains ambiguous. The CDR3 has 15 amino acids. Germline assignment: CDR1 SGHRS and CDR2 YFSETQ. V was shortened by 0 bases and J by 5 bases, with 13 bases between the two germline ends. Here the CDR3 DNA reads TGCGCCAGCAGCTTGGGTTTACTCGAGGAAGATACGCAGTATTTT. Translation: CASSLGLLEEDTQYF. Full variable domain (missing parts from reference TRBV5-1 and TRBJ2-3): KAGVTQTPRYLIKTRGQQVTLSCSPISGHRSVSWYQQTPGQGLQFLFEYFSETQRNKGNFPGRFSGRQFSNSRSEMNVSTLELGDSALYLCASSLGLLEEDTQYFGPGTRLTVL.

The rearrangement uses TRBV2 and TRBJ1-2, with 7 positions matching TRBD1. After removal of 7 bases from V and 0 bases from J, the junction contained 5 bases not matched to a gene. Per the germline V gene, CDR1 is SNHLY and CDR2 is FYNNEI. The CDR3 contains 14 residues. CDR3 nucleotides: TGTGCCAGCAAACAGGGGCAGCCTAACTATGGCTACACCTTC. Protein: CASKQGQPNYGYTF.

This chain connects TRBV25-1 to TRBJ1-2; D possibly corresponds to TRBD1 (6 bases). Trimming took 3 bases from V and 4 from J, leaving 6 bases between them. The CDR3 consists of 12 residues. In germline, CDR1 is MGHDK, CDR2 SYGVNS. The CDR3 DNA sequence: TGTGCCAGCAGTGACAGGGGCTATGGCTACACCTTC. Protein sequence: CASSDRGYGYTF.

The genes are TRBV5-1 and TRBJ2-1; 9 bases match TRBD1. CDR1 is SGHRS and CDR2 is YFSETQ in the germline V gene. V shed 2 bases and J 10 bases; nucleotides not matched to a gene: 4. CDR3 length: 13 amino acids. Here the CDR3 DNA reads TGCGCCAGCAGCTTAACAGGGGGCACAGAGCAGTTCTTC. This codes for CASSLTGGTEQFF.

The chain links TRBV20-1 to TRBJ2-7, with D possibly TRBD2 on 5 matching bases. The germline V gene encodes CDR1 DFQATT and CDR2 SNEGSKA (reference sequence). This CDR3 is 10 amino acids long. V was shortened by 7 bases and J by 6 bases, with 10 bases between the two germline ends. CDR3: CSGELLEQYF. CDR3 DNA: TGCAGTGGGGAGTTACTCGAGCAGTACTTC.